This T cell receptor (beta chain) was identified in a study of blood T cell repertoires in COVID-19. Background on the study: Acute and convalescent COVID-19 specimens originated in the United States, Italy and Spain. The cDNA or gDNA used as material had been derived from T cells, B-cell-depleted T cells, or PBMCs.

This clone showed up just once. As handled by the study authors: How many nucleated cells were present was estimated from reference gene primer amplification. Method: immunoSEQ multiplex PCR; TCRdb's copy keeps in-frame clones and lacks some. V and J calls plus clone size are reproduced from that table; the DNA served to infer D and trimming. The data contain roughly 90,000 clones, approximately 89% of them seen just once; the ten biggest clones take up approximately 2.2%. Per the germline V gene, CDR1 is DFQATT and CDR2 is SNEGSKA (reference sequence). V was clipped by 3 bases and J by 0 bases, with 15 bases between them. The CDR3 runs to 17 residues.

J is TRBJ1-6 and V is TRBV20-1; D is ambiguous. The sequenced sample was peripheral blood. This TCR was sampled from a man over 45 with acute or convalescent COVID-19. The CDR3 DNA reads TGCAGTGCTAGTATGCGGGGATACGGCTCCTATAATTCACCCCTCCACTTT. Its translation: CSASMRGYGSYNSPLHF.